Listed here are 8 T cell receptor beta chains from one sample, sequenced in a study of OX40 agonist ivuxolimab in advanced cancers. Sequenced by immunoSEQ multiplex PCR; TCRdb stores in-frame clones only, minus some. The sample carries fewer than 55,000 clones, roughly 83% recorded once. Here the sequenced sample was CD4+ or CD8+ T cells sorted from blood, taken in a trial of the OX40 agonist ivuxolimab. Receptors were obtained from an adult with an advanced solid tumor such as melanoma, head and neck, liver or kidney cancer.

V gene TRBV19 combines with J gene TRBJ1-2; 8 bases agree with TRBD1. Unmatched junction bases numbered 8, after V lost 5 bases and J lost 0 bases. Germline V lookup: CDR1 LNHDA, CDR2 SQIVND (reference sequence). The CDR3 sequence is 16 residues long. CDR3 sequence (DNA): TGTGCCAGTAGTCCTCGGACAGGGACTCCTAACTATGGCTACACCTTC. Translated, it gives CASSPRTGTPNYGYTF.

This rearrangement joins TRBV18 to TRBJ2-2, with D tentatively TRBD1 (5 bases). CDR1 is KGHSH and CDR2 is LQKENI in the germline V gene. The V end lost 3 bases, the J end lost 3 bases, and 14 bases lay between the germline ends. This CDR3 spans 16 amino acids. In nucleotides, the CDR3 is TGTGCCAGCTCACCCTCGCTTGGGGCAGACACCGGGGAGCTGTTTTTT. Protein product: CASSPSLGADTGELFF.

The chain links TRBV11-2 to TRBJ2-5; D gene ambiguous. In germline, CDR1 is SGHAT, CDR2 FQNNGV. V dropped 6 bases and J dropped 2 bases, with 10 bases sitting between them. CDR3 length equals 13 residues. CDR3 region: CASRVYGQETQYF. CDR3 sequence (DNA): TGTGCCAGCAGAGTTTACGGGCAAGAGACCCAGTACTTC.

V and J are TRBV7-8 and TRBJ2-7, with D perhaps TRBD2 (6 bases). CDR1 and CDR2 from the germline V gene are SGHVS and FQNEAQ. The CDR3 is made up of 15 amino acids. V was clipped by 0 bases and J by 0 bases, with 9 bases between them. This CDR3 is CASSLAGGVSYEQYF. In DNA, the CDR3 is TGTGCCAGCAGCTTAGCCGGCGGGGTCTCCTACGAGCAGTACTTC.

The CDR3 sequence is CASSRGRGPYEQYF. The CDR3 nucleotides are TGTGCCAGCAGTAGGGGCAGGGGTCCCTACGAGCAGTACTTC. The rearrangement uses TRBV6-6 and TRBJ2-7, with D perhaps matching TRBD1 (6 bases). The CDR3 length is 14 residues. Germline assignment: CDR1 MNHNY and CDR2 SVGAGI (reference sequence). Between the trimmed V and J ends, which lost 5 bases and 2 bases, there was a span of 13 bases.

CDR3 loop: CASSLQERNIQYF. The CDR3 region has the DNA TGTGCCAGCAGCTTACAGGAGCGGAACATTCAGTACTTC. This chain links TRBV7-6 with TRBJ2-4; maybe TRBD2 (5 bases). V was pared by 2 bases and J by 7 bases, with 9 bases between. The CDR3 sequence is 13 residues long. Germline loops: CDR1 SGHVS, CDR2 FNYEAQ. The full variable domain, rest sourced from reference TRBV7-6 and TRBJ2-4, is GAGVSQSPRYKVTKRGQDVALRCDPISGHVSLYWYRQALGQGPEFLTYFNYEAQQDKSGLPNDRFSAERPEGSISTLTIQRTEQRDSAMYRCASSLQERNIQYFGAGTRLSVL.

This clone was observed a single time. J is TRBJ2-1 and V is TRBV12-5; maybe TRBD1 (5 bases). CDR1 is LGHNT and CDR2 is FRNRAP in the germline V gene. V gave up 1 base and J gave up 6 bases, with 7 bases separating them. The CDR3 is 13 amino acids. The CDR3 loop is CASGLGGPNEQFF. The CDR3, as DNA: TGTGCTAGTGGTTTGGGGGGCCCCAATGAGCAGTTCTTC.

The DNA for the CDR3 is TGTGCCAGCAGCTTAGTTGGGGGGGCTAATGGAAACACCATATATTTT. It encodes CASSLVGGANGNTIYF. The chain has TRBV7-2 and TRBJ1-3; TRBD1 is a possible D gene (6 bases). The V end was cut by 1 base, the J end by 3 bases, with 13 bases between. CDR1 and CDR2 (germline): SGHTA, FQGNSA. CDR3 size: 16 residues.